Included here is one T cell receptor beta chain sequence, with context. Its target is not known. The data were obtained in a study of beta chain features in type 1 diabetes. General study points: Shorter TCRB CDR3s, moderately but significantly so, marked every one of the four CD4+ subsets in Type 1 diabetes patients. In patients and controls equally, PCR might favor templates that are shorter. Here, the possible influence of HLA type (on TCRB rearrangement) remained unresolved.

Donors contributed one heparinised blood draw apiece, averaging roughly 0.12 L. Germline V lookup: CDR1 SGHKS, CDR2 YYEKEE (reference sequence). V was cut by 3 bases and J by 5 bases, with 14 bases left in between. The CDR3 is 15 amino acids. cDNA synthesis used the whole RNA isolate, giving expressed TCRB sequences. An average of approximately 3.6 million reads was obtained for naive, central memory and regulatory T cell samples. Generated by immunoSEQ multiplex PCR, the TCRdb table keeps only in-frame clones and is missing some. Of over 55,000 clones in the sample, 40% to 65% are singletons; the top ten hold around 2.5%.

The sequencing sample was made of Tregs from blood. The rearrangement links TRBV5-5 to TRBJ1-4, with D perhaps TRBD1 (6 bases). The receptor comes from a woman in her 40s with type 1 diabetes. CDR3 loop: CASSSLTGGNEKLFF. The CDR3 coding sequence is TGTGCCAGCAGCTCCCTGACAGGCGGCAATGAAAAACTGTTTTTT.